The entry below gives a single T cell receptor (beta chain) sequence along with its context. This sample was taken from a study of cytomegalovirus exposure and HLA in healthy donors. Primers included in the PCR were 60 Vbeta and 13 Jbeta primers. Repertoires were generated with immunoSEQ multiplex PCR, while TCRdb's copy carries only in-frame clones and drops some. The repertoire holds 130,000 or so clones, roughly 9% seen once, with 6% to 7.5% in the top ten. With V trimmed by 2 bases and J by 5 bases, 5 bases remained unmatched. This CDR3 region has 15 residues. Germline values: CDR1 LNHDA, CDR2 SQIVND (reference sequence).

This receptor was obtained from a woman aged 40 to 50 in good health and CMV-seropositive. The specimen sequenced was PBMCs. The gene calls are TRBV19 and TRBJ2-2; 7 bases match TRBD1. CDR3 sequence (DNA): TGTGCCAGTAGTATAATAGGGACAGAGACCGGGGAGCTGTTTTTT. Residues: CASSIIGTETGELFF.